This T cell receptor (beta chain) was sequenced for a study of blood T cell repertoires in COVID-19. About the study: The samples span acute and convalescent COVID-19 from the United States, Italy and Spain. In each case, the material was cDNA or gDNA derived from T cells, B-cell-depleted T cells, or PBMCs.

Methods used by the authors: For nucleated cells, counts were estimated from reference gene primer amplification. Measured with immunoSEQ multiplex PCR; TCRdb has only the in-frame clones, and not every one. V and J calls plus clone size are reproduced from that table; the DNA served to infer D and trimming. Among 150,000 to 200,000 clones, around nine tenths were seen once, and the ten largest hold about 2%. This TCR derives from a man in his 70s with active or convalescent COVID-19. Sequences were obtained from peripheral blood.

CDR3 sequence: CASSQDGGPGRVVTEAFF. DNA of the CDR3: TGCGCCAGCAGCCAAGACGGGGGTCCAGGGAGGGTAGTCACTGAAGCTTTCTTT. The chain couples TRBV4-3 to TRBJ1-1, with D maybe TRBD1 (5 bases). Germline-derived CDR1 and CDR2 are LGHNA and YSLEER. The V gene lost 0 bases and the J gene lost 4 bases, with 21 bases spanning the gap. The CDR3 is 18 amino acids.